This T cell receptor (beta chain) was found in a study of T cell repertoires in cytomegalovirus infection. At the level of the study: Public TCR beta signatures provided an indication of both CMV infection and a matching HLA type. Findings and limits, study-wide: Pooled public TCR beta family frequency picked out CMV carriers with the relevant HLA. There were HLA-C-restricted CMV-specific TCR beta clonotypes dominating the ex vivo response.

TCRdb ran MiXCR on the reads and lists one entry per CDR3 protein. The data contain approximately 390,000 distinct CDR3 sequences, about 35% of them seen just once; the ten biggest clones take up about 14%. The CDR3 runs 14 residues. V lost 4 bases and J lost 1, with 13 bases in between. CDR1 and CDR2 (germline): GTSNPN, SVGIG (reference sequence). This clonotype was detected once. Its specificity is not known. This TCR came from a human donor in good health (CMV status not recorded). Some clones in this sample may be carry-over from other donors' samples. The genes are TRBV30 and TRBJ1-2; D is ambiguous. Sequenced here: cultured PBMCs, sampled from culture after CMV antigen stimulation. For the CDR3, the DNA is TGTGCCTGGACTCTACAAGGGCTTAACTATGGCTACACCTTC. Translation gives CAWTLQGLNYGYTF.